This T cell receptor beta chain came from a study of cytomegalovirus exposure and HLA in healthy donors. The data were produced by immunoSEQ multiplex PCR, yet TCRdb's version contains in-frame clones alone and is incomplete. The sample consists of 120,000 or so clones, 90% to 96% of them appearing once. This CDR3 is built from 16 residues. Trimming cost V 5 bases and J 1 base, with 17 bases left between them. Germline CDR1 SGHDN, CDR2 FVKESK. Sequencing was done on a sample of PBMCs. This receptor was taken from a man aged 18 to 30 in good health and CMV-seronegative. The chain joins TRBV14 to TRBJ2-5; D perhaps matches TRBD1 (6 bases). DNA for the CDR3: TGTGCCAGCAGCAAACTCAAGAGGGACATCCAAGAGACCCAGTACTTC. Translated, it gives CASSKLKRDIQETQYF. The complete variable domain, with remaining parts taken from reference TRBV14 and TRBJ2-5, reads EAGVTQFPSHSVIEKGQTVTLRCDPISGHDNLYWYRRVMGKEIKFLLHFVKESKQDESGMPNNRFLAERTGGTYSTLKVQPAELEDSGVYFCASSKLKRDIQETQYFGPGTRLLVL.